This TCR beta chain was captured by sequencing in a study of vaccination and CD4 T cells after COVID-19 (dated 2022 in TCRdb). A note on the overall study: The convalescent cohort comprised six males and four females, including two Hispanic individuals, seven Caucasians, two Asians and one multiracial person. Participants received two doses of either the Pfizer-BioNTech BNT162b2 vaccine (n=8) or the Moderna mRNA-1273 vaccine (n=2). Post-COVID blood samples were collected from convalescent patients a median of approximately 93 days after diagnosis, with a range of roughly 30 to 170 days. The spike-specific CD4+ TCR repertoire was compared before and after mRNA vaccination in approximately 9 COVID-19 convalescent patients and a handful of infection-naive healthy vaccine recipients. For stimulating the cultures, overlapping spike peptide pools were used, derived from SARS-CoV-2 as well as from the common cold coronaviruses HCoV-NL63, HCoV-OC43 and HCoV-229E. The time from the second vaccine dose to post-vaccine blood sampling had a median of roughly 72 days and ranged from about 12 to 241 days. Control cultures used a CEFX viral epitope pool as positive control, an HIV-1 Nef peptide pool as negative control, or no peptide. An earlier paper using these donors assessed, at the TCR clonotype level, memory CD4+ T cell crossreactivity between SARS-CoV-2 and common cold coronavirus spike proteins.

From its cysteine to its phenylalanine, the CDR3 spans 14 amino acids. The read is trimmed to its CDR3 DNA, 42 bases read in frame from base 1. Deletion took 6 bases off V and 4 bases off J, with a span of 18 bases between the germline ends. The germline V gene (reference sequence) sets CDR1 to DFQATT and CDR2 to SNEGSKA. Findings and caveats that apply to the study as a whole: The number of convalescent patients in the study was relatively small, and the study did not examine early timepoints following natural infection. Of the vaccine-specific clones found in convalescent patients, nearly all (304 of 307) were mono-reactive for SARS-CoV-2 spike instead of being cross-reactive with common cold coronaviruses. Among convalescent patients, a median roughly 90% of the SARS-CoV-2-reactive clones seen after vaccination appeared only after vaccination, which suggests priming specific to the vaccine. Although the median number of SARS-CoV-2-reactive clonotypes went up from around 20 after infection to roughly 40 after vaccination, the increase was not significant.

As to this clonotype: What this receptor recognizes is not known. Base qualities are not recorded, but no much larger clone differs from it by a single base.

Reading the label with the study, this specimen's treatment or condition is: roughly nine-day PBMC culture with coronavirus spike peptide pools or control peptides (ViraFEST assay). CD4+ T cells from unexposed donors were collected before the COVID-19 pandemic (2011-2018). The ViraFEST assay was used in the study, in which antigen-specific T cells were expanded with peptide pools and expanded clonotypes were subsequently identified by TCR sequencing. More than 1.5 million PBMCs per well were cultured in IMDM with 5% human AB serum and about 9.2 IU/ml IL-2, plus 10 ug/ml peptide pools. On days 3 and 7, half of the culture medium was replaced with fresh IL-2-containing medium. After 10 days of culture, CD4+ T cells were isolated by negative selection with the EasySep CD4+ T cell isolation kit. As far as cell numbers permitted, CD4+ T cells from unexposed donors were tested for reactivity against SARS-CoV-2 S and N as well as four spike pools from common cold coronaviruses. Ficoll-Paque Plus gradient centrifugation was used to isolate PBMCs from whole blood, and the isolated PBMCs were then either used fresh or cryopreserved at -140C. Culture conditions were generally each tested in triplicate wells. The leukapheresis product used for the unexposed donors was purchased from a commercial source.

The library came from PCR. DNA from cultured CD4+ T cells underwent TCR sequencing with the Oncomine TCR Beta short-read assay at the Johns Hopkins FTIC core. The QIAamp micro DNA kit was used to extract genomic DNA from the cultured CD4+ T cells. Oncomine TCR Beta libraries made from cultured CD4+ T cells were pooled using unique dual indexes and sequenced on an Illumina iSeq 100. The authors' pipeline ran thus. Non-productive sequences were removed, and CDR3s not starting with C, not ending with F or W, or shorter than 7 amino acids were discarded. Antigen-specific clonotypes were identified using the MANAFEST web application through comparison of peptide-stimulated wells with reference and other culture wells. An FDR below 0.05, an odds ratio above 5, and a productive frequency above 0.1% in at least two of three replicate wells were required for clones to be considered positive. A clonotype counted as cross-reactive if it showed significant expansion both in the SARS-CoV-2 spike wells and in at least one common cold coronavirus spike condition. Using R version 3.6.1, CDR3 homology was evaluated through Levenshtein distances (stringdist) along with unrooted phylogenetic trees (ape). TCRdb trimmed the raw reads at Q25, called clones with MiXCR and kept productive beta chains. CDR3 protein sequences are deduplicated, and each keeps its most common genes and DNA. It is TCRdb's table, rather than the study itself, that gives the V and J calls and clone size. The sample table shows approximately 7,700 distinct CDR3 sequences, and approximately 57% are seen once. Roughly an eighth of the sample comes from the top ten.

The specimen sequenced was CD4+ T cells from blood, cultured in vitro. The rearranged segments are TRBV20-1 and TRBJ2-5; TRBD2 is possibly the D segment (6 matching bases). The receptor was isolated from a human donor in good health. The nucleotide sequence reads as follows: TGCAGTGCGGGACTTAGTAAAGGCCCAGAGACCCAGTACTTC. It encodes CSAGLSKGPETQYF.